This T cell receptor (beta chain) was captured by sequencing in a study of CD8 T cells in ankylosing spondylitis. General study points: Existing reports had already noted some motif variants in reactive arthritis synovial fluid and blood. A TCR beta motif made of 7 to 9 highly homologous variants seemed typical of ankylosing spondylitis blood.

TCR beta libraries were made by quantitative 5'-RACE with molecular barcodes. TCRdb fed the 5' RACE reads into MiXCR, producing one record per CDR3 protein. The table shows 350,000 to 550,000 distinct CDR3 sequences, with roughly a quarter occurring only once. This clonotype has ten or more counts. Its antigen is currently unknown. This CDR3 has 13 residues. V gave up 2 bases and J gave up 0 bases, with 3 bases separating them. CDR1 SGHTA and CDR2 FQGNSA come from the germline V gene. The rearrangement joins TRBV7-2 to TRBJ2-3; unclear D gene. Sequenced input: blood, either unsorted or a sorted T cell fraction (not recorded which). This sequence originates from a male donor with ankylosing spondylitis. CDR3 nucleotides: TGTGCCAGCAGCTTACTCAGCACAGATACGCAGTATTTT. Translation gives CASSLLSTDTQYF.